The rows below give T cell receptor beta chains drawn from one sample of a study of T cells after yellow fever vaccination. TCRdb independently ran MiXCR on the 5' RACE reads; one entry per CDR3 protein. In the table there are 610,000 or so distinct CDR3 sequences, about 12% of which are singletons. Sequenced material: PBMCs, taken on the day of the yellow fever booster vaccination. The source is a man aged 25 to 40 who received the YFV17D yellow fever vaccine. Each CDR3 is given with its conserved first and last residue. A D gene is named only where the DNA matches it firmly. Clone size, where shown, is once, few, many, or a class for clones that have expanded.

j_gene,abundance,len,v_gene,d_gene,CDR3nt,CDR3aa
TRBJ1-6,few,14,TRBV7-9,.,TGTGCCAGCAGCTTAGCAGGGAGGCATTCACCCCTCCACTTT,CASSLAGRHSPLHF
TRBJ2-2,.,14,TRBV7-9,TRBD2,TGTGCCAGCAGACCGGGGGGGCTGGCCGGGGAGCTGTTTTTT,CASRPGGLAGELFF
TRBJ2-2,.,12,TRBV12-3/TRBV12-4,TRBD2,TGTGCCAGCAGCCGACTAGCGAGGGAGCTGTTTTTT,CASSRLARELFF
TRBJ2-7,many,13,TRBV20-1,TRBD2,TGCAGTGCTAGGTCGGGACTAGTGAGGTCCCCCACTTTC,CSARSGLVRSPTF
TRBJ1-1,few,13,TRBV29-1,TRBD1,TGCAGCGCAAGACAGGGATTAAACACTGAAGCTTTCTTT,CSARQGLNTEAFF
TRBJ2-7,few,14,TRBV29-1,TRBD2,TGCAGCGTTGAAGGAGGCGGGAGTTTCGACGAGCAGTACTTC,CSVEGGGSFDEQYF
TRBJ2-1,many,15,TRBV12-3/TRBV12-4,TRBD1,TGTGCCAGCAGTTTAGGGGCAGGGGGCTACAATGAGCAGTTCTTC,CASSLGAGGYNEQFF
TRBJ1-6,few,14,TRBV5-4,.,TGTGCCAGCAGCTTGGAGGGTAATAATTCACCCCTCCACTTT,CASSLEGNNSPLHF
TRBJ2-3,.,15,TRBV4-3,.,TGCGCCAGCAGCCAAGAGAGACTTACCACAGATACGCAGTATTTT,CASSQERLTTDTQYF
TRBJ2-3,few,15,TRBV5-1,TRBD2,TGCGCCAGCGCCCTCCCTAGCGGACACACAGATACGCAGTATTTT,CASALPSGHTDTQYF
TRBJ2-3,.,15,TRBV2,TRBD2,TGTGCCAGCAGTCGGACTAGCGCCTTCACAGATACGCAGTATTTT,CASSRTSAFTDTQYF
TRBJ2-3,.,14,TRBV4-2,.,TGTGCCAGCAGCCAGGCGGTGAGCACAGATACGCAGTATTTT,CASSQAVSTDTQYF
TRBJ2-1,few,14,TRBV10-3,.,TGTGCCAACCGCGGGGGCAGCTCCTACAATGAGCAGTTCTTC,CANRGGSSYNEQFF
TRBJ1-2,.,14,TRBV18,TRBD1,TGTGCCAGCTCATCCCTACAGGGGACGTATGGCTACACCTTC,CASSSLQGTYGYTF
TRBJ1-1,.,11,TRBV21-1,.,TGTGCCAGCAGCAAGGACAGGGAAGCTTTCTTT,CASSKDREAFF
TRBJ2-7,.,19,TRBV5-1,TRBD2,TGCGCCAGCAGTCCCTCGGGGTGGACTAGCGGGAGGACTTCCTACGAGCAGTACTTC,CASSPSGWTSGRTSYEQYF
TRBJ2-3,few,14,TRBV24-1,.,TGTGCCACCAGTGATAGGCTTCAGGCAGATACGCAGTATTTT,CATSDRLQADTQYF
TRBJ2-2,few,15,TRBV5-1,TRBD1,TGCGCCAGCAGCTTGCACGACAGGGCCACCGGGGAGCTGTTTTTT,CASSLHDRATGELFF
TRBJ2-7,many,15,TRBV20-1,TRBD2,TGCAGTGCTAGAGAATACCTAGCGGGAGTCGGGGAGCAGTACTTC,CSAREYLAGVGEQYF
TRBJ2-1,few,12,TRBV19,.,TGTGCCAGTAGTATACTAGGCCCAGCACAGTTCTTC,CASSILGPAQFF
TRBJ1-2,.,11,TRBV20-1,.,TGCAGTGCCACCGCGAAGGATGGCTACACCTTC,CSATAKDGYTF
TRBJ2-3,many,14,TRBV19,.,TGTGCCAGTAGTATAGGCGGTGGCACAGATACGCAGTATTTT,CASSIGGGTDTQYF
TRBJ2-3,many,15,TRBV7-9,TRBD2,TGTGCCAGCAGCTTTACTAGCGGGAGCGTGGATACGCAGTATTTT,CASSFTSGSVDTQYF
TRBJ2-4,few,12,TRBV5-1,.,TGCGCCAGCAGCTTGGAGGGGGAAATTCAGTACTTC,CASSLEGEIQYF
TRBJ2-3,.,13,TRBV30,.,TGTGCCTGGAGTGGGGCTTCGAGTGATACGCAGTATTTT,CAWSGASSDTQYF
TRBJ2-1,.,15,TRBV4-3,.,TGCGCCAGCAGCCAAGATGAGGGATTTGGGAATGAGCAGTTCTTC,CASSQDEGFGNEQFF
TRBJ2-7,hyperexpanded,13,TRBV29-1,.,TGCAGCGTTGCCAGGCCGAGCTCCTACGAGCAGTACTTC,CSVARPSSYEQYF
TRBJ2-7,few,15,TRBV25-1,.,TGTGCCAGCAGTGAAGACACCTCGGGCTCCTACGAGCAGTACTTC,CASSEDTSGSYEQYF
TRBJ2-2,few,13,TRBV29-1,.,TGCAGCGTTGTGGGGGCGTACACCGGGGAGCTGTTTTTT,CSVVGAYTGELFF
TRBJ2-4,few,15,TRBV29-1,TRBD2,TGCAGCGTTGACGGGGAACTAGCGGGAAAAAACATTCAGTACTTC,CSVDGELAGKNIQYF
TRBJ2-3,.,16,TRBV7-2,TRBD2,TGTGCCAGCAGCTTTCCAAGCGGGAGGGTCCTCGATACGCAGTATTTT,CASSFPSGRVLDTQYF
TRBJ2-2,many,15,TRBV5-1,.,TGCGCCAGCAGCACGGCCCCATGGAACACCGGGGAGCTGTTTTTT,CASSTAPWNTGELFF
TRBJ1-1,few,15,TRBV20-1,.,TGCAGTGCTAGCGTTGGACCGTTGGGGGACACTGAAGCTTTCTTT,CSASVGPLGDTEAFF
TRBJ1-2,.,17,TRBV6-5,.,TGTGCCAGCAGTTACTCGAATGCGGGAATTGAGGTCTATGGCTACACCTTC,CASSYSNAGIEVYGYTF
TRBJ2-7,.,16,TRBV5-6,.,TGTGCCAGCAGCCTCAATCTAGCGCGCGCCTCCTACGAGCAGTACTTC,CASSLNLARASYEQYF
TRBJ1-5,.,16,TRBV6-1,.,TGTGCCAGCACCGGCATGGGGCCAGGGGAACTTCAGCCCCAGCATTTT,CASTGMGPGELQPQHF
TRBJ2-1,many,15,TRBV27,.,TGTGCCAGCAGTTTACCCGGGGTGGGTTCGGGTGAGCAGTTCTTC,CASSLPGVGSGEQFF
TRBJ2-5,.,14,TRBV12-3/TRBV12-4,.,TGTGCCAGCAGTTTAGTTGAGTCCCAAGAGACCCAGTACTTC,CASSLVESQETQYF
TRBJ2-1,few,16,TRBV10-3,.,TGTGCCATCCGAAGGTTTGAGGGGTCGACCTACAATGAGCAGTTCTTC,CAIRRFEGSTYNEQFF
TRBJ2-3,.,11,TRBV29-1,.,TGCAGCGTTGCAGATACAGATACGCAGTATTTT,CSVADTDTQYF
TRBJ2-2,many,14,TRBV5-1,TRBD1,TGCGCCAGCAGCCCACGACAGGGATCCGGGGAGCTGTTTTTT,CASSPRQGSGELFF
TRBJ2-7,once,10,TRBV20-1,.,TGCAGTGCTAGTTCCAGCGAGACTCACTTC,CSASSSETHF
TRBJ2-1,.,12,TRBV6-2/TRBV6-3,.,TGTGCCAGCAGTAAGGCTACTGTGGAGCAGTTCTTC,CASSKATVEQFF
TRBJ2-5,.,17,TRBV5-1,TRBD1,TGCGCCAGCAGCTTGGGTCCCGACAGGGGGAGAGGGGAGACCCAGTACTTC,CASSLGPDRGRGETQYF
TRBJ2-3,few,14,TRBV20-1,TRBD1,TGCAGTGCAGCTGGGACAGGACTCACAGATACGCAGTATTTT,CSAAGTGLTDTQYF
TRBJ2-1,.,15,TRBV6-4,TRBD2,TGTGCCAGCAGTACTTTGGCGGGAGGAACCAATGAGCAGTTCTTC,CASSTLAGGTNEQFF
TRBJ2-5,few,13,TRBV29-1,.,TGCAGCGTTGAAGATCTGGACCAAGAGACCCAGTACTTC,CSVEDLDQETQYF
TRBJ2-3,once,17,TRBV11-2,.,TGTGCCAGCAGCCTTAGACCTACAAGCTCTACCACAGATACGCAGTATTTT,CASSLRPTSSTTDTQYF
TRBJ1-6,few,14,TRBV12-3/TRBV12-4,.,TGTGCCAGCAGCCGCCAAGGGGGGGCCTCACCCCTCCACTTT,CASSRQGGASPLHF
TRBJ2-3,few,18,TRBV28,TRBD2,TGTGCCAGCAGTTCCCCTCGTTGGGAGCGGGGGGACACAGATACGCAGTATTTT,CASSSPRWERGDTDTQYF
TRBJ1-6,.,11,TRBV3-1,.,TGTGCCAGCAGCCAAGATGGGCCCCTCCACTTT,CASSQDGPLHF
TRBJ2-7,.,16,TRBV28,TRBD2,TGTGCCAGCAGTTCCTACTTGGCGGGAGGCCCCTACGAGCAGTACTTC,CASSSYLAGGPYEQYF
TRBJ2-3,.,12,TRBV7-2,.,TGTGCCAGCAGCTTCCAGGGAGATACGCAGTATTTT,CASSFQGDTQYF
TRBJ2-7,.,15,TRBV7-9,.,TGTGCCAGCAGCCGAGGGGCTAGCGAGGCCTACGAGCAGTACTTC,CASSRGASEAYEQYF
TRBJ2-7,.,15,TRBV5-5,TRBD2,TGTGCCAGCAGCGGGGGACTAGCGAGCTCCTACGAGCAGTACTTC,CASSGGLASSYEQYF
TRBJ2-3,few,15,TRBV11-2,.,TGTGCCAGCAGCTTAGACCCGAGGGGGTTAGGTACGCAGTATTTT,CASSLDPRGLGTQYF
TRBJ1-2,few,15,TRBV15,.,TGTGCCACCAGCAGAGAACGGGGGATGGGCTATGGCTACACCTTC,CATSRERGMGYGYTF
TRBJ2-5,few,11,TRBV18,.,TGTGCCAGCTCACCGGTAGAGACCCAGTACTTC,CASSPVETQYF
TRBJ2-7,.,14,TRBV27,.,TGTGCCAGCAGTTTGGAGGGGGCTCTCAACGAGCAGTACTTC,CASSLEGALNEQYF
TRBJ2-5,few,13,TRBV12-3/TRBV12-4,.,TGTGCCAGCAGGCGGGACAACCAAGAGACCCAGTACTTC,CASRRDNQETQYF